This T cell receptor beta chain was recorded in a study of T cells in localized non-small cell lung cancer. Study-level results: Adjacent lung exhibited a median of 57 among the 100 most abundant tumor clones.

The CDR3 sequence is 12 residues long. Trimming took 6 bases from V and 8 from J, leaving 13 bases between them. Germline values: CDR1 SEHNR, CDR2 FQNEAQ (reference sequence). Measured with immunoSEQ multiplex PCR; TCRdb has only the in-frame clones, and not every one. The sample shows approximately 24,000 clones, around 90% of them seen only once. This clone was found once. Its cognate antigen is unknown. This sequence originates from a man aged 35 to 70 with stage I squamous cell lung carcinoma. Material: peripheral blood, obtained before any cancer treatment. The chain links TRBV7-9 to TRBJ1-1; D remains unclear. As DNA, the CDR3 is TGTGCCAGCAGTACCTTGGGTCGGGAAGCTTTCTTT. Translating it yields CASSTLGREAFF. Variable domain in full (rest from reference TRBV7-9 and TRBJ1-1): DTGVSQNPRHKITKRGQNVTFRCDPISEHNRLYWYRQTLGQGPEFLTYFQNEAQLEKSRLLSDRFSAERPKGSFSTLEIQRTEQGDSAMYLCASSTLGREAFFGQGTRLTVV.